The clone carrying this T cell receptor beta chain was recorded at least ten times. What it recognizes is unknown. MiXCR, run by TCRdb on the 5' RACE reads, gives a single entry per CDR3 protein. The repertoire holds 250,000 to 350,000 distinct CDR3 sequences, with nearly 9.5% as singletons. Germline V CDR1 and CDR2: DFQATT, SNEGSKA (reference sequence). Between the trimmed V and J ends, which lost 0 bases and 2 bases, there was a span of 10 bases. The CDR3 spans 14 residues. These data come from a study of identical twins. Study-level findings and limits: With abundant cord blood beta clonotypes, insertions were fewer; memory repertoires showed no such pattern.

These data also formed part of another study, on yellow fever vaccine responses in identical twins.

The TCR was taken from a young woman in good health. Sequenced material: CD8+ T cells sorted from blood. J is TRBJ2-5 and V is TRBV20-1; perhaps TRBD2 as D (6 bases). CDR3 residues: CSARDGGNQETQYF. In DNA, the CDR3 is TGCAGTGCTAGAGATGGCGGGAATCAAGAGACCCAGTACTTC.